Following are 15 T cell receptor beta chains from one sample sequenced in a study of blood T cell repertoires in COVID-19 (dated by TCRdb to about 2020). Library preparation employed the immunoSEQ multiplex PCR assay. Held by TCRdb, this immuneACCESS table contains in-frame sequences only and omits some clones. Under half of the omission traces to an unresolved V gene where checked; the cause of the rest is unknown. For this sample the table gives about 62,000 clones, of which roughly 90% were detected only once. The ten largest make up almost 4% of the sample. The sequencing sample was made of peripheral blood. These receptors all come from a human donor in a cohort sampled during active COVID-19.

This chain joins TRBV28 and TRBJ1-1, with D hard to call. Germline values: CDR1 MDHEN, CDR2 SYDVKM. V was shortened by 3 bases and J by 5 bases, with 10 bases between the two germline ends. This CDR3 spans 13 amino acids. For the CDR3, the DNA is TGTGCCAGCAGTTTCTCCCTGAGAACTGAAGCTTTCTTT. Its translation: CASSFSLRTEAFF.

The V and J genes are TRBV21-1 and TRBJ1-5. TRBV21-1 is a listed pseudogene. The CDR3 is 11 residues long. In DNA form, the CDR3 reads TGTGCCACCCTTAGCAATCAGCCCCAGCATTTT. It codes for CATLSNQPQHF.

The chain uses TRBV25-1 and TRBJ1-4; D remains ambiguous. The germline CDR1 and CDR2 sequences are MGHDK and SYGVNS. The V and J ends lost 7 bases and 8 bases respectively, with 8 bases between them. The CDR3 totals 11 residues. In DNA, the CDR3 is TGTGCCAGCACAGGAGGGGAAAAACTGTTTTTT. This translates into CASTGGEKLFF.

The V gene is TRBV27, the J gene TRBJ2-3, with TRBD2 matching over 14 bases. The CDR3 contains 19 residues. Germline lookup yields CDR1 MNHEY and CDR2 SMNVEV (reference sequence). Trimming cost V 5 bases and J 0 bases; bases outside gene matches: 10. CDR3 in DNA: TGTGCCAGCAGTACCCCGGGACTAGCGGGAGTGGGTAGCACAGATACGCAGTATTTT. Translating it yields CASSTPGLAGVGSTDTQYF.

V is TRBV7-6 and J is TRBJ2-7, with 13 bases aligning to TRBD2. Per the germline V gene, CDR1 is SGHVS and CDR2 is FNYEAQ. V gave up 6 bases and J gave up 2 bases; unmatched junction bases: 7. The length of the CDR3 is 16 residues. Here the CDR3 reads CASSPGLAGTPYEQYF. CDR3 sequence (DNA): TGTGCCAGCAGTCCGGGACTAGCGGGGACCCCCTACGAGCAGTACTTC.

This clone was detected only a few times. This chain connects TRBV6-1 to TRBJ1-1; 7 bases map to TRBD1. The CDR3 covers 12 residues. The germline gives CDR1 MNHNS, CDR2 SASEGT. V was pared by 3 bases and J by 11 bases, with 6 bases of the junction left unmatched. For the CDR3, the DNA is TGTGCCAGCAGTGACCGGGGACAGATGGCTTTCTTT. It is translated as CASSDRGQMAFF.

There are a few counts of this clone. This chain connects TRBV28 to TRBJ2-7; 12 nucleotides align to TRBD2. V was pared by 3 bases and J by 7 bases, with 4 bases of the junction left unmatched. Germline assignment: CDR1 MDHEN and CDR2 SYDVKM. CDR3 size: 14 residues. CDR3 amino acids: CASSLLTSGSEQYF. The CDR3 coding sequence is TGTGCCAGCAGTTTGCTGACTAGCGGGAGTGAGCAGTACTTC.

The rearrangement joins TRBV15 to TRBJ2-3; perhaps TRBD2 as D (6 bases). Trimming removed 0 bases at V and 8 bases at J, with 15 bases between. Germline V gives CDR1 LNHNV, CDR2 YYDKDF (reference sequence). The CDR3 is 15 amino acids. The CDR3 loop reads CATSREGLAHGTQYF. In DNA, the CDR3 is TGTGCCACCAGCAGAGAAGGCCTAGCGCACGGTACGCAGTATTTT.

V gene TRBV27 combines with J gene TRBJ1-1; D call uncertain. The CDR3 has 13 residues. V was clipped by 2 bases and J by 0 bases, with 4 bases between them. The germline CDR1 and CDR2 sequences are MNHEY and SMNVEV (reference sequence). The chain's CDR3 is CASSLLLNTEAFF. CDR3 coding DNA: TGTGCCAGCAGTTTACTCTTGAACACTGAAGCTTTCTTT.

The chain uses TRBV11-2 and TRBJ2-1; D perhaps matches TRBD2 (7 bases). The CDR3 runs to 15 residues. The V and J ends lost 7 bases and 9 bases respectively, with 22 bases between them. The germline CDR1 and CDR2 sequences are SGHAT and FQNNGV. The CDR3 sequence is CASTKSGVGALEQFF. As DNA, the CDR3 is TGTGCCAGCACCAAAAGCGGGGTGGGGGCCCTTGAGCAGTTCTTC.

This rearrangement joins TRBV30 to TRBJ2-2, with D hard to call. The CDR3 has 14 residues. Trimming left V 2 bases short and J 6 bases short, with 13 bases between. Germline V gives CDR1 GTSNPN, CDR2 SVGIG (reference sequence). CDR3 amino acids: CAWSRSSRAGELFF. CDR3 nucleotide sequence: TGTGCCTGGAGTAGGTCCTCACGGGCCGGGGAGCTGTTTTTT.

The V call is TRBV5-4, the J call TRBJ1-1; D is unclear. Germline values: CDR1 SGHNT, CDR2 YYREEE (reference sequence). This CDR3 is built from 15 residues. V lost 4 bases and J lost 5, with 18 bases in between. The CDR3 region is CASSRLREMETEAFF. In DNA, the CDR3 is TGTGCCAGCAGCCGCTTGAGAGAAATGGAGACTGAAGCTTTCTTT. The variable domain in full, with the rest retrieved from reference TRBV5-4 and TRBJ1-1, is ETGVTQSPTHLIKTRGQQVTLRCSSQSGHNTVSWYQQALGQGPQFIFQYYREEENGRGNFPPRFSGLQFPNYSSELNVNALELDDSALYLCASSRLREMETEAFFGQGTRLTVV.

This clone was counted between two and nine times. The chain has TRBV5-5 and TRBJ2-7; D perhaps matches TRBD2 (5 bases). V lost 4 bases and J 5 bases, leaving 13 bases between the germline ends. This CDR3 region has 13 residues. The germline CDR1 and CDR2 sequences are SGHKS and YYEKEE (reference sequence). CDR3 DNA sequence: TGTGCCAGCAGCCCCGATCTCGGGGACGAGCAGTACTTC. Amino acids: CASSPDLGDEQYF.

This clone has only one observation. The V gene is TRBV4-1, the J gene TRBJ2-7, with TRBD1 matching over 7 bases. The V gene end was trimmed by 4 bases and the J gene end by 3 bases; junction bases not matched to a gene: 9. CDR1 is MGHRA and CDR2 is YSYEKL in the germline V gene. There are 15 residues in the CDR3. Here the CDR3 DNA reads TGCGCCAGCAGCCGGTCGGACAGGTTCAGCTACGAGCAGTACTTC. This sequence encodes CASSRSDRFSYEQYF.

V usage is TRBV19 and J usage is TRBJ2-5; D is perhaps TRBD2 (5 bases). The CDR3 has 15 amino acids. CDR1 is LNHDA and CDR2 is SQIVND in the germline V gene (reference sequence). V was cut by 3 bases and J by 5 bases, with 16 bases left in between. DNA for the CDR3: TGTGCCAGTAGTATTTCCTTCGATGGCGGGGAGACCCAGTACTTC. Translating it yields CASSISFDGGETQYF.